This is a list of T cell receptor beta chains from one sample in a study of memory CD4+ T cells and cytomegalovirus serostatus. Libraries were prepared by immunoSEQ multiplex PCR; TCRdb keeps only in-frame clonotypes and omits some of them. The sample lists roughly 48,000 clones, about 83% occurring once. The sequencing sample was made of memory CD4+ T cells from blood. The receptor source for this set is an adult in good health and CMV-seropositive. Each CDR3 is given with its conserved first and last residue. Fields, in order: J gene, clone size, V gene, D gene, CDR3 DNA, CDR3 protein. D genes are given only for firm matches. Some rows have no size entry. The others give once, few or many, or a class for an expanded clone.

J: TRBJ2-7
size: .
V: TRBV11-1
D: .
DNA: TGTGCCAGCAGCTTAAACGGGGTAAGCGTTCACGAGCAGTACTTC
CDR3: CASSLNGVSVHEQYF

J: TRBJ2-7
size: .
V: TRBV6-1
D: TRBD1
DNA: TGTGCCAGCAGTGTAAGTAGGGACAGGCAGTACTTC
CDR3: CASSVSRDRQYF

J: TRBJ1-4
size: once
V: TRBV2
D: .
DNA: TGTGCCAGCAGCCAAAACGGGGCAGTTGAACTGTTTTTT
CDR3: CASSQNGAVELFF

J: TRBJ2-7
size: once
V: TRBV6-5
D: .
DNA: TGTGCCAGCAGCTCGCCTCCGAGCTACGAGCAGTACTTC
CDR3: CASSSPPSYEQYF

J: TRBJ2-1
size: .
V: TRBV14
D: TRBD2
DNA: TGTGCCAGCAGCCGGGGACTATTCGAGCAGTTCTTC
CDR3: CASSRGLFEQFF

J: TRBJ2-3
size: .
V: TRBV5-1
D: .
DNA: TGCGCCAGCAGCTTGGAACTCCAGCTCGGTAGGCAGTATTTT
CDR3: CASSLELQLGRQYF

J: TRBJ2-5
size: once
V: TRBV5-4
D: .
DNA: TGTGCCAGCAGCTTGGCCATGGGACTCCAAGAGACCCAGTACTTC
CDR3: CASSLAMGLQETQYF

J: TRBJ1-5
size: .
V: TRBV2
D: .
DNA: TGTGCCAGCAGTGAAGCGCTCGGTGGCGGAGATCAGCCCCAGCATTTT
CDR3: CASSEALGGGDQPQHF

J: TRBJ2-3
size: .
V: TRBV5-1
D: .
DNA: TGCGCCAGCAGCTTGACCCCCGGCCCAGATACGCAGTATTTT
CDR3: CASSLTPGPDTQYF

J: TRBJ1-1
size: .
V: TRBV5-1
D: .
DNA: TGCGCCAGCAGCCTTGGACATGGGGCCACTGAAGCTTTCTTT
CDR3: CASSLGHGATEAFF

J: TRBJ1-1
size: .
V: TRBV18
D: .
DNA: TGTGCCAGCTCACCACTACTTATGGACACTGAAGCTTTCTTT
CDR3: CASSPLLMDTEAFF

J: TRBJ2-3
size: .
V: TRBV6-5
D: .
DNA: TGTGCCAGCAGCTTCCGGTCAGACAGCACAGATACGCAGTATTTT
CDR3: CASSFRSDSTDTQYF

J: TRBJ1-1
size: .
V: TRBV28
D: .
DNA: TGTGCCAGCAGTCGTACCCCGGGGGGCGGACTCACTGAAGCTTTCTTT
CDR3: CASSRTPGGGLTEAFF

J: TRBJ1-4
size: .
V: TRBV28
D: TRBD1
DNA: TGTGCCAGCAGTTTAGACAGGGTTGAAAAACTGTTTTTT
CDR3: CASSLDRVEKLFF

J: TRBJ1-4
size: once
V: TRBV6-6
D: TRBD1
DNA: TGTGCCAGCCTAGGGGGCGCGAGTGAAAAACTGTTTTTT
CDR3: CASLGGASEKLFF

J: TRBJ1-2
size: .
V: TRBV14
D: .
DNA: TGTGCCAGCAGCCAAGCGGTAGGGACTAACTATGGCTACACCTTC
CDR3: CASSQAVGTNYGYTF

J: TRBJ2-7
size: .
V: TRBV7-2
D: TRBD1
DNA: TGTGCCAGCAGCTCGGGACAGGTCGCTGGCGAGCAGTACTTC
CDR3: CASSSGQVAGEQYF

J: TRBJ1-5
size: few
V: TRBV12-2
D: .
DNA: TGTGCAAGTCGCTTTATCGGAAGGGATTATAGCAATCAGCCCCAGCATTTT
CDR3: CASRFIGRDYSNQPQHF

J: TRBJ2-7
size: few
V: TRBV7-6
D: TRBD1
DNA: TGTGCCAGCAGCTCGATTCCGGGACAGGGTACAAACGAGCAGTACTTC
CDR3: CASSSIPGQGTNEQYF

J: TRBJ1-2
size: .
V: TRBV2
D: .
DNA: TGTGCCAGCAGAGCCCGGGACGGAAAAACTAACTATGGCTACACCTTC
CDR3: CASRARDGKTNYGYTF

J: TRBJ1-4
size: .
V: TRBV6-1
D: .
DNA: TGTGCCAGCAGTGAAAATGGTCGGGTGCGAACTAATGAAAAACTGTTTTTT
CDR3: CASSENGRVRTNEKLFF

J: TRBJ1-1
size: .
V: TRBV7-2
D: .
DNA: TGTGCCAGCAGCTTTATACAGGGAGAAGCTTTCTTT
CDR3: CASSFIQGEAFF

J: TRBJ1-1
size: .
V: TRBV6-5
D: TRBD1
DNA: TGTGCCAGCAGTTACGACAGGGTAGCAACTGAAGCTTTCTTT
CDR3: CASSYDRVATEAFF

J: TRBJ1-6
size: .
V: TRBV6-1
D: TRBD1
DNA: TGTGCCAGTACTCAAACAGGGGGCGCGAATTCACCCCTCCACTTT
CDR3: CASTQTGGANSPLHF

J: TRBJ2-7
size: .
V: TRBV6-6
D: TRBD2
DNA: TGTGCCAGCAGTGCAACGGGAGGGCGTTTCTCCTACGAGCAGTACTTC
CDR3: CASSATGGRFSYEQYF

J: TRBJ2-7
size: .
V: TRBV19
D: .
DNA: TGTGCCAGTAGTGTTGACAGGTCCTCCTACGAGCAGTACTTC
CDR3: CASSVDRSSYEQYF

J: TRBJ1-3
size: .
V: TRBV21-1
D: .
DNA: TGTGCCAGCAGCAGTCGAGGAACTGGAGCTGGAAACACCATATATTTT
CDR3: CASSSRGTGAGNTIYF

J: TRBJ2-7
size: .
V: TRBV7-8
D: .
DNA: TGTGCCAGCAGCTCAACAAGGGGGACGTACGAGCAGTACTTC
CDR3: CASSSTRGTYEQYF

J: TRBJ2-2
size: .
V: TRBV6-4
D: .
DNA: TGTGCCCCACCTGGTGCGACCGGGGAGCTGTTTTTT
CDR3: CAPPGATGELFF

J: TRBJ2-7
size: once
V: TRBV5-1
D: .
DNA: TGCGCCAGCAGCTTGGGTACTTGGCTCCCTACCTACGAGCAGTACTTC
CDR3: CASSLGTWLPTYEQYF